One sample yielded the 24 T cell receptor beta chains listed below, sequenced in a study of blood T cell repertoires in COVID-19. Only in-frame clones appear in the TCRdb table, and some are missing; sequencing was by immunoSEQ multiplex PCR. The data show a few hundred thousand clones, approximately 85% seen once. The sequencing input was PBMCs or T cells enriched from blood (not recorded which). The receptors come from a man in his thirties or forties who had recovered from COVID-19.

The rearrangement links TRBV6-5 to TRBJ1-1; the D gene is possibly TRBD1 (5 bases). Germline V gives CDR1 MNHEY, CDR2 SVGAGI. Trimming removed 7 bases at V and 4 bases at J, with 13 bases between. CDR3 length: 13 amino acids. CDR3 nucleotide sequence: TGTGCCAGCATGAGGGGAGGAGGCACTGAAGCTTTCTTT. It specifies CASMRGGGTEAFF.

This clone was picked up one time. The V gene is TRBV5-1, the J gene TRBJ2-2; TRBD2 is a possible D gene (6 bases). The CDR3 runs 20 residues. In germline, CDR1 is SGHRS, CDR2 YFSETQ. V dropped 4 bases and J dropped 3 bases, with 28 bases sitting between them. The CDR3 sequence: CASSLGQRSAGFPDTGELFF. The CDR3 nucleotides read TGCGCCAGCAGCCTTGGCCAGAGGTCGGCGGGGTTTCCAGACACCGGGGAGCTGTTTTTT.

The genes are TRBV10-3 and TRBJ1-1; D not certain. CDR1 and CDR2 (germline): ENHRY, SYGVKD. The CDR3 loop spans 14 amino acids. Trimming left V 6 bases short and J 0 bases short, with 11 bases between. CDR3 in amino acids: CAISSAGVNTEAFF. Here the CDR3 DNA reads TGTGCCATCAGCTCCGCCGGGGTGAACACTGAAGCTTTCTTT.

J is TRBJ1-4 and V is TRBV29-1; D remains unclear. CDR1 is SQVTM, CDR2 ANQGSEA, per germline. The CDR3 is 13 amino acids. Trimming left V 4 bases short and J 2 bases short, with 8 bases between. The CDR3 loop reads CSVGLATNEKLFF. The CDR3 bases are TGCAGCGTTGGATTGGCTACTAATGAAAAACTGTTTTTT.

This rearrangement joins TRBV7-9 to TRBJ1-6, with 9 bases aligning to TRBD1. Germline V gives CDR1 SEHNR, CDR2 FQNEAQ (reference sequence). The V gene end was trimmed by 7 bases and the J gene end by 6 bases; junction bases not matched to a gene: 10. There are 16 residues in the CDR3. The CDR3 spells CASNSGLQGANSPLHF. CDR3 coding DNA: TGTGCCAGCAACTCGGGGCTACAGGGGGCTAATTCACCCCTCCACTTT.

This clone is a singleton in its sample. This chain uses TRBV2 with TRBJ2-7; maybe TRBD1 (6 bases). This CDR3 comprises 13 residues. Germline assignment: CDR1 SNHLY and CDR2 FYNNEI. V was cut by 9 bases and J by 5 bases, with 17 bases left in between. The CDR3 reads CASNRVNLDEQYF. The CDR3 DNA reads as TGTGCCAGTAACAGGGTTAATCTCGACGAGCAGTACTTC.

In this sample, this clone turned up a few times. The chain has TRBV18 and TRBJ1-1, with 9 bases lining up with TRBD1. The V segment lost 3 bases and the J segment 1 base; nucleotides outside the gene matches: 3. This CDR3 has 15 amino acids. Germline V lookup: CDR1 KGHSH, CDR2 LQKENI. CDR3 nucleotides: TGTGCCAGCTCACCCAGGACAGGGGAGAACACTGAAGCTTTCTTT. Its protein is CASSPRTGENTEAFF.

The V and J genes are TRBV4-1 and TRBJ1-5; 7 nucleotides agree with TRBD1. CDR1 MGHRA and CDR2 YSYEKL come from the germline V gene. The CDR3 runs to 13 residues. The V gene end was trimmed by 0 bases and the J gene end by 10 bases; junction bases not matched to a gene: 3. The CDR3 spells CASSQDWTGPQHF. Here the CDR3 DNA reads TGCGCCAGCAGCCAAGATTGGACAGGCCCCCAGCATTTT.

J is TRBJ2-3 and V is TRBV7-9; 13 bases are shared with TRBD2. Losses at the gene ends were 5 bases for V and 3 bases for J; bases not matched to a gene: 8. The length of the CDR3 is 17 residues. Germline loops: CDR1 SEHNR, CDR2 FQNEAQ (reference sequence). The CDR3 is CASSLGLAGVGTDTQYF. The DNA for the CDR3 is TGTGCCAGCAGCCTTGGACTAGCGGGGGTGGGGACAGATACGCAGTATTTT.

The V and J genes are TRBV7-3 and TRBJ2-1, with unresolved D. The ends were cut back, 5 bases at V and 4 bases at J, with 9 bases in the middle. The germline gives CDR1 SGHTA, CDR2 FQGTGA. CDR3 length: 13 residues. The CDR3 sequence: CASSVDTYNEQFF. In DNA form, the CDR3 reads TGTGCCAGCAGCGTCGACACTTACAATGAGCAGTTCTTC.

The chain uses TRBV14 and TRBJ1-2, with D hard to call. The CDR3 is made up of 13 amino acids. The V end lost 2 bases, the J end lost 5 bases, and 9 bases lay between the germline ends. Per the germline V gene, CDR1 is SGHDN and CDR2 is FVKESK. CDR3 DNA: TGTGCCAGCAGCCAAAGTATCGGGTATGGCTACACCTTC. Encoded protein: CASSQSIGYGYTF.

The rearrangement joins TRBV4-3 to TRBJ1-1; D is perhaps TRBD1 (6 bases). The V gene lost 4 bases and the J gene lost 4 bases, with 10 bases spanning the gap. Germline CDR1 reads LGHNA; CDR2 reads YSLEER. CDR3 size: 13 residues. The CDR3 region has the DNA TGCGCCAGCAGCCTGGGAGGGGGCACTGAAGCTTTCTTT. It codes for CASSLGGGTEAFF.

This clone turned up a few times. The chain joins TRBV2 to TRBJ1-1; D is undetermined. CDR1 and CDR2 from the germline V gene are SNHLY and FYNNEI. The ends were cut back, 10 bases at V and 2 bases at J, with 17 bases in the middle. This CDR3 is 14 amino acids long. CDR3 DNA sequence: TGTGCCACAAAAAACATGATTTCCAACACTGAAGCTTTCTTT. Protein product: CATKNMISNTEAFF.

The chain is built from TRBV24-1 and TRBJ1-3; 7 bases agree with TRBD1. Looked up from germline, CDR1 is KGHDR and CDR2 is SFDVKD. The CDR3 extends over 14 amino acids. J gave up 4 bases and V 9 bases, and 8 bases lay outside the gene matches. The CDR3 loop reads CATPQRGRGNTIYF. As DNA, the CDR3 is TGTGCCACCCCCCAAAGGGGGCGAGGAAACACCATATATTTT.

The CDR3 DNA sequence: TGTGCCAGCAGTTTATATGGCGTGTCGGGGGGGAGATCTAGCACAGATACGCAGTATTTT. Translating gives CASSLYGVSGGRSSTDTQYF. The chain recombines TRBV27 with TRBJ2-3; 8 bases line up with TRBD2. Germline V lookup: CDR1 MNHEY, CDR2 SMNVEV (reference sequence). The CDR3 has 20 residues. J gave up 0 bases and V 1 base, and 15 bases lay outside the gene matches.

This clone was seen more than once but under ten times. This chain connects TRBV10-2 to TRBJ1-5, with D hard to call. The CDR3 has 15 amino acids. Trimming pared 3 bases from V and 5 bases from J, leaving 14 bases between. Germline V lookup: CDR1 WSHSY, CDR2 SAAADI. CDR3 bases: TGCGCCAGCAGTGATCCCGGGAATGGAGATCAGCCCCAGCATTTT. Encoded protein: CASSDPGNGDQPQHF.

The chain employs TRBV10-3 and TRBJ2-2; D is unclear. V dropped 10 bases and J dropped 4 bases, with 13 bases sitting between them. This CDR3 is built from 13 residues. Germline loops: CDR1 ENHRY, CDR2 SYGVKD. Here the CDR3 DNA reads TGTGCCACAACCACGCGGTTCACCGGGGAGCTGTTTTTT. This encodes CATTTRFTGELFF.

The chain employs TRBV5-1 and TRBJ1-6, with a tentative D call TRBD1 (5 bases). Germline-derived CDR1 and CDR2 are SGHRS and YFSETQ. The CDR3 is made up of 13 amino acids. V lost 0 bases and J 9 bases, leaving 7 bases between the germline ends. This CDR3 is CASSLGQGSPLHF. The DNA for the CDR3 is TGCGCCAGCAGCTTGGGGCAGGGTTCACCCCTCCACTTT.

V usage is TRBV5-1 and J usage is TRBJ2-3; the D is unclear. This CDR3 is built from 16 residues. Looked up from germline, CDR1 is SGHRS and CDR2 is YFSETQ. V gave up 0 bases and J gave up 0 bases, with 11 bases separating them. The CDR3 DNA is TGCGCCAGCAGCTTGGTGGGCACCGCTAGCACAGATACGCAGTATTTT. It specifies CASSLVGTASTDTQYF.

A few counts support this clone. The chain carries TRBV5-1 and TRBJ1-1, with D unclear. Germline CDR1 reads SGHRS; CDR2 reads YFSETQ. This CDR3 has 14 residues. V dropped 0 bases and J dropped 6 bases, with 12 bases sitting between them. The CDR3 reads CASSLGSLMAEAFF. CDR3 DNA sequence: TGCGCCAGCAGCTTGGGGTCTCTAATGGCTGAAGCTTTCTTT.

Only one count was recorded for this clone. This sequence joins TRBV3-1 (or the pseudogene TRBV3-2) and TRBJ2-7; 10 bases line up with TRBD2. Per germline, CDR1 LGHDT and CDR2 YNNKEL (reference sequence). The CDR3 loop spans 14 amino acids. V shed 2 bases, J shed 6 bases, and the junction held 4 bases outside the gene matches. Here the CDR3 DNA reads TGTGCCAGCAGCCAACAAGCGGGGGGGCGCGAGCAGTACTTC. As protein: CASSQQAGGREQYF.

This clone occurred a few times. The chain combines TRBV5-1 with TRBJ2-5, with D perhaps TRBD1 (5 bases). Per germline, CDR1 SGHRS and CDR2 YFSETQ. The CDR3 has 14 amino acids. With 0 bases removed from V and 1 base from J, the gap between germline ends came to 7 bases. CDR3 sequence (DNA): TGCGCCAGCAGCTTGGTACAGGTCCAAGAGACCCAGTACTTC. As protein: CASSLVQVQETQYF.

The chain recombines TRBV6-6 with TRBJ1-3; D call uncertain. Germline CDR1 reads MNHNY; CDR2 reads SVGAGI (reference sequence). The CDR3 is made up of 14 amino acids. The V end was cut by 8 bases, the J end by 1 base, with 12 bases between. The DNA for the CDR3 is TGTGCCAGCGGAGGCAGGCTATCTGGAAACACCATATATTTT. This gives the protein CASGGRLSGNTIYF.

The chain couples TRBV18 to TRBJ2-5, with 7 bases matching TRBD2. Germline V gene lookup returns CDR1 KGHSH and CDR2 LQKENI. The CDR3 is made up of 13 amino acids. With 2 bases clipped from V and 4 bases from J, the junction kept 1 base outside the gene matches. The CDR3 loop reads CASSPGGGETQYF. DNA for the CDR3: TGTGCCAGCTCACCAGGGGGGGGAGAGACCCAGTACTTC.